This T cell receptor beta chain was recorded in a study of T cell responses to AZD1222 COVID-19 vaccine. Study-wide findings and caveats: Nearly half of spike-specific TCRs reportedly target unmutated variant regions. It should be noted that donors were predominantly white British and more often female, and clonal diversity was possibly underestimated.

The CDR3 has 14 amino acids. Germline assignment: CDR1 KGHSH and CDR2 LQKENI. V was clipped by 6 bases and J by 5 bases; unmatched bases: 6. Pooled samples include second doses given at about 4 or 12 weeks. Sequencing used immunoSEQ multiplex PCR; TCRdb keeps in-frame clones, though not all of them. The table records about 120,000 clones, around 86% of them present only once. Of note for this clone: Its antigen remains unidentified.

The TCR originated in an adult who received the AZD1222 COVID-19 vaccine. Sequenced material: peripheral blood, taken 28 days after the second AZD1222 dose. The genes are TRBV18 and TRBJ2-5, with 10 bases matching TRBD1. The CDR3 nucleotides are TGTGCCAGCTCTTGGACAGGGGGTATGGAGACCCAGTACTTC. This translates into CASSWTGGMETQYF. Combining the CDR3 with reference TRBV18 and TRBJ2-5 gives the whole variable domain NAGVMQNPRHLVRRRGQEARLRCSPMKGHSHVYWYRQLPEEGLKFMVYLQKENIIDESGMPKERFSAEFPKEGPSILRIQQVVRGDSAAYFCASSWTGGMETQYFGPGTRLLVL.